The rows below give T cell receptor beta chains drawn from one sample of a study of cytomegalovirus exposure and HLA in healthy donors. The method was immunoSEQ multiplex PCR; TCRdb's version includes in-frame clones alone and lacks a portion of them. The repertoire holds about 37,000 clones, with about four fifths as singletons. Sequencing used PBMCs. These receptor sequences come from a middle-aged woman in good health and CMV-seronegative. The conserved cysteine and the conserved F or W are not part of the CDR3 here. Not every row has a clone size; where given, it reads once, few, many or a size class.

TRBJ2-3,once,TRBV2,ASSAAETTDTQY
TRBJ1-2,.,TRBV11-2,ASSWTVYGYT
TRBJ2-1,medium-sized,TRBV4-3,ASSQDRLAGAYYNEQF
TRBJ2-3,.,TRBV5-4,ASSTPGGGTDTQY
TRBJ1-5,.,TRBV10-3,AIRGRANQPQH
TRBJ2-7,.,TRBV7-2,ASRVGLAGYSYEQY
TRBJ1-4,.,TRBV19,ASNHQGKATNEKLF
TRBJ1-5,.,TRBV14,ASSRAGYNQPQH
TRBJ2-3,.,TRBV2,ASSERGQGLISTDTQY
TRBJ2-7,few,TRBV5-5,ASSLAGMLDEQY
TRBJ1-6,.,TRBV9,ASSEGLAYSPLH
TRBJ1-5,.,TRBV28,ASSRSGSLNQPQH
TRBJ1-4,.,TRBV6-5,ASSYMGRDEKLF
TRBJ2-1,.,TRBV7-9,ASSSPLGGRAEQF
TRBJ1-6,.,TRBV13,ASSLFQYNSPLH
TRBJ2-5,.,TRBV29-1,SVGTSGEETQY
TRBJ2-5,.,TRBV29-1,SVGGQGKGETQY
TRBJ2-1,.,TRBV2,ASSRAGGSYNEQF
TRBJ1-2,.,TRBV6-1,ASSELQGRGYT
TRBJ1-1,.,TRBV19,ASSIQGPRTEAF
TRBJ2-1,.,TRBV2,ASKTSGGRDEQF
TRBJ1-2,.,TRBV5-1,ASSLQGGTNYGYT
TRBJ1-1,.,TRBV19,ASNHGQTNTEAF
TRBJ1-4,.,TRBV7-9,ASSLVAGGTNKLF
TRBJ1-5,.,TRBV19,ASSTNRGGFSNQPQH
TRBJ1-6,few,TRBV7-9,ASSFWSGDYNSPLH
TRBJ2-3,.,TRBV29-1,SATGLAGGTDTQY
TRBJ1-1,.,TRBV6-1,ASSHNLNTEAF
TRBJ2-5,.,TRBV4-2,ASSQGLTSGAGETQY
TRBJ2-1,.,TRBV5-6,ASSLGGTGHYNEQF
TRBJ2-2,.,TRBV4-3,ASSPRTSGPGELF
TRBJ1-2,once,TRBV4-3,ASSQEIEGNYGYT
TRBJ1-2,.,TRBV7-2,ASRRTTGADYGYT
TRBJ2-1,.,TRBV2,ASKEPGRGQGDEQF
TRBJ2-2,few,TRBV4-1,ASSRPGQGTLAGVTGELF
TRBJ2-3,.,TRBV5-1,ASSLGAGGYTDTQY
TRBJ2-1,.,TRBV18,ASSPGLDSYNEQF
TRBJ1-6,.,TRBV7-9,ASEESGTGVSPLH
TRBJ2-1,.,TRBV2,ASSESQRGKNEQF
TRBJ1-6,.,TRBV6-5,ASSPKGGVNSPLH
TRBJ2-7,.,TRBV6-6,ASAAGDAYEQY